This record concerns one T cell receptor beta chain sequence. Its target is unknown. The data are from a study of CD4 T cells in relation to SARS-CoV-2 and coronaviruses. Study background: PBMCs were cultured with antigen for nine to ten days before TCR beta sequencing. Shared crossreactive spike epitopes were mapped to their HLA restriction. Notes on the study in general: In roughly 60% of donors, memory CD4+ clonotypes crossrecognized SARS-CoV-2 and at least one common cold coronavirus spike.

CD4+ T cells from unexposed donors were obtained before the COVID-19 pandemic (2011-2018). CD4+ T cells were isolated from the cells after 10 days of culture. The method was immunoSEQ multiplex PCR; TCRdb's version includes in-frame clones alone and lacks a portion of them. The table records around 21,000 clones, around 66% of them present only once. Germline V CDR1 and CDR2: SGHRS, YFSETQ. The CDR3 consists of 13 residues. V lost 0 bases and J lost 3, with 6 bases in between. Sequenced input: CD4+ T cells from PBMCs, cultured in vitro. The chain uses TRBV5-1 and TRBJ1-1; no clear D. This TCR derives from a human donor in good health. CDR3 region: CASSLVGDTEAFF. CDR3 bases: TGCGCCAGCAGCTTGGTCGGGGACACTGAAGCTTTCTTT.